The clone carrying this T cell receptor beta chain showed up just once. Its target is not known. Naive CD8 cells comprised CD45RO-negative, CCR7-positively selected cells, excluding terminally differentiated effector memory CD45RA+ cells. The data belong to a study of shared clonotypes between healthy human individuals. General observations from the study: In the sorted subsets, rarefaction showed sequencing was incomplete despite large depth.

Source study methods: Junction-only sequences without quality scores were provided by ImmunoSEQ, so filtering was different. Produced via immunoSEQ multiplex PCR; TCRdb's table is partial and in-frame only. V and J calls and clone size are those listed in that table; D and trimming were worked out from the DNA. The data show roughly 2 million clones, roughly 94% seen once. The sample consisted of naive CD8+ T cells sorted from blood. The sequence came from a man younger than 30 in good health.

The CDR3: CAISDADFYGYTF. The CDR3 DNA sequence: TGTGCCATCAGCGACGCAGACTTCTATGGCTACACCTTC. V usage is TRBV10-3 and J usage is TRBJ1-2; D is ambiguous. CDR1 is ENHRY, CDR2 SYGVKD, per germline. The CDR3 covers 13 residues. Trimming left V 6 bases short and J 4 bases short, with 12 bases between.